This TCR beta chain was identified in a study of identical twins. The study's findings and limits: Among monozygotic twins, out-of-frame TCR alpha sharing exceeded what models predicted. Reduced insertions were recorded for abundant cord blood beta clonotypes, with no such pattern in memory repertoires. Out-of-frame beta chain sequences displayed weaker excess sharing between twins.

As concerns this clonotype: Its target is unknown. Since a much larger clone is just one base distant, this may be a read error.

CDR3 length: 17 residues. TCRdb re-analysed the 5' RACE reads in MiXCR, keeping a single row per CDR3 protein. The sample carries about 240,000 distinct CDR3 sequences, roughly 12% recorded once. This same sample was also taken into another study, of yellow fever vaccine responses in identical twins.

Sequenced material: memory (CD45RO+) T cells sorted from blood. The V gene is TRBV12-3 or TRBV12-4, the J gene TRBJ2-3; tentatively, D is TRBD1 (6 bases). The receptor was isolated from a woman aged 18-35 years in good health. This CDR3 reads CAISLRMGEQGPDTQYF. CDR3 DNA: TGTGCCATCAGTTTACGGATGGGAGAACAGGGACCAGATACGCAGTATTTT.